This T cell receptor beta chain was sequenced during a study of Graves' ophthalmopathy and Graves' hyperthyroidism. After removal of 8 bases from V and 3 bases from J, the junction contained 10 bases not matched to a gene. The CDR3 has 15 residues. Using RNA transcripts, the TCR beta CDR3 regions were amplified. Investigators did first-round RT-PCR with HTBI primers, then second-round multiplex PCR. TCRdb redid the calling of the multiplex PCR reads with MiXCR, one entry per CDR3 protein. The sample has roughly 1.1 million distinct CDR3 sequences; 35% to 40% are singletons. The authors enrolled newly diagnosed hyperthyroidism patients aged 18 to 65 with under 2 months' duration. Exclusion covered patients with other autoimmune diseases or uncontrolled infections (as well as pregnancy or lactation). Diagnosis was based on clinical symptoms, serum thyroxine, TRAb, thyroid ultrasound and orbital computed tomography.

The chain recombines TRBV12-3 or TRBV12-4 with TRBJ1-2; 9 bases are a match to TRBD1. The TCR sequence derives from an adult man with Graves' hyperthyroidism. The sample taken for sequencing was peripheral blood or thyroid tissue (not recorded which). Here the CDR3 DNA reads TGTGCCAGCGGGACAGGGAGTTCCCAAGACTATGGCTACACCTTC. This sequence encodes CASGTGSSQDYGYTF.